The sequence of this TCR beta chain was determined in a study of Graves' ophthalmopathy and Graves' hyperthyroidism (dated by TCRdb to the late 2010s). Notes on the research overall: A patient counted as having stable hyperthyroidism if there was no progression to ophthalmopathy within 18 months of follow-up. To tell Graves' ophthalmopathy apart from Graves' hyperthyroidism, and to predict which patients would progress to ophthalmopathy, the study relied on TCR beta repertoire signatures. After sampling, hyperthyroidism patients received methimazole starting at 30 mg daily, and ophthalmopathy patients received high-dose intravenous methylprednisolone. T-cell repertoires of thyroid tissue and blood were compared in over 5 hyperthyroidism patients. To explore V-J signatures that separate ophthalmopathy from hyperthyroidism, a discovery set of about a hundred patients was enrolled, consisting of approximately 45 with ophthalmopathy and some 59 with stable hyperthyroidism. For independent validation, a separate cohort was made up of 18 hyperthyroidism patients plus 17 patients who later progressed from hyperthyroidism to ophthalmopathy. In total, around 130 blood samples were TCR-sequenced: approximately 42 ophthalmopathy, 80 or so hyperthyroidism and about 17 hyperthyroidism-to-ophthalmopathy patients. Paper-wide results and their limitations: Most expanded thyroid clonotypes with frequency above 0.001 were also detected in blood, suggesting blood repertoires may reflect the thyroid immune response. In cross-validation, the 13-signature model distinguished ophthalmopathy from stable hyperthyroidism with 85% to 90% sensitivity and about 84% specificity, and in the test set the corresponding values were approximately 80% and 68%. No statistical method was used to set the sample size in advance, and the investigators knew which group each participant was assigned to. In validation, the model predicted ophthalmopathy progression with about 70% sensitivity and about 73% specificity; some 13 predicted patients were CT-confirmed with GO in a median of about 7.1 months.

Comments on this clonotype: This receptor's antigen is unknown. This may be a read error: a much more frequent sequence differs by one nucleotide.

Spanning cysteine to phenylalanine, the CDR3 consists of 15 amino acids. Only the CDR3 region is kept as DNA, spanning 45 bases read in frame from base 1. Trimming takes 6 bases off V and 0 bases off J; junction bases not matched to a gene: 5. According to the germline V gene, CDR1 reads MNHEY and CDR2 reads SVGAGI. TCR beta CDR3 regions were amplified from RNA transcripts for repertoire sequencing. A first-round RT-PCR used HTBI primers with the Qiagen OneStep RT-PCR kit, followed by a second-round multiplex PCR, size selection and purification. The libraries underwent paired-end sequencing with 100 bp reads on an Illumina HiSeq2000. On the study's bioinformatics: SOAPnuke was used to process the reads, throwing out any read that had adapters, had uncalled bases, had a mean Phred below 15, or lacked an exact constant-primer or identifier match. High-quality paired reads were merged with COPE v1.2.5. Clonotypes were defined as unique nucleotide sequences and were aligned to IMGT TRB V, D and J references using MiTCR v1.1. Analysis was restricted to V-J combinations with a frequency above 0.0001, which covered about 99% of repertoires. For each V-J combination, a TCR clonal expansion and chaos score was defined as F50 clonal expansion divided by the chaos observed in the TCRdist matrix. Welch's t-statistics and random forest were used to narrow the features down to over ten V-J combinations, which were then fed into a naive Bayes classifier. The Morisita-Horn index was used to measure how similar the thyroid and blood repertoires were. TCRdb reprocessed the public reads (quality trimming at Q25 with fastp, clone calling with MiXCR) and kept in-frame beta chains. Each entry merges the rows of one CDR3 protein and shows their most common DNA and genes. The V and J calls reflect TCRdb's pipeline rather than the authors' work. Across this sample there are approximately 540,000 distinct CDR3 sequences, with under 45% seen only once. The ten largest clones add up to less than 4.5% of the sample.

Patients with hyperthyroidism were aged 18 to 65 years, had been newly diagnosed, and had a disease duration of less than 2 months. Patients with other autoimmune diseases, uncontrolled infections, pregnancy or lactation were excluded from the study. Diagnosis was based on clinical symptoms, serum thyroxine, TRAb, thyroid ultrasound and orbital computed tomography. Total RNA was extracted using Trizol reagent, and RNA quality was checked on an Agilent 2100 Bioanalyzer. Recombination connected TRBV6-5 to TRBJ1-5; 7 nucleotides in the junction match TRBD1. This TCR was recovered from an adult man with Graves' hyperthyroidism. Sequenced: peripheral blood or thyroid tissue (not recorded which). The base sequence is TGTGCCAGCAGACCCGGACAGGATAGCAATCAGCCCCAGCATTTT. This yields the protein CASRPGQDSNQPQHF.